This TCR beta chain was captured by sequencing in a study of blood T cell repertoires in COVID-19. The ends were cut back, 0 bases at V and 0 bases at J, with 11 bases in the middle. This CDR3 contains 16 residues. Germline CDR1 and CDR2: GTSNPN and SVGIG (reference sequence). Generated by immunoSEQ multiplex PCR, the TCRdb table keeps only in-frame clones and is missing some. The data show some 300,000 clones, 75% to 90% seen once. This clone was detected many times. This chain joins TRBV30 and TRBJ2-2; D not resolved. This sequence was found in a woman in her 50s with COVID-19, enrolled during active disease. Sequenced sample: peripheral blood. The CDR3 loop reads CAWSVKGRSNTGELFF. The CDR3 nucleotides are TGTGCCTGGAGTGTAAAAGGCAGGTCGAACACCGGGGAGCTGTTTTTT. The full variable domain, with the rest looked up from reference TRBV30 and TRBJ2-2, is SQTIHQWPATLVQPVGSPLSLECTVEGTSNPNLYWYRQAAGRGLQLLFYSVGIGQISSEVPQNLSASRPQDRQFILSSKKLLLSDSGFYLCAWSVKGRSNTGELFFGEGSRLTVL.